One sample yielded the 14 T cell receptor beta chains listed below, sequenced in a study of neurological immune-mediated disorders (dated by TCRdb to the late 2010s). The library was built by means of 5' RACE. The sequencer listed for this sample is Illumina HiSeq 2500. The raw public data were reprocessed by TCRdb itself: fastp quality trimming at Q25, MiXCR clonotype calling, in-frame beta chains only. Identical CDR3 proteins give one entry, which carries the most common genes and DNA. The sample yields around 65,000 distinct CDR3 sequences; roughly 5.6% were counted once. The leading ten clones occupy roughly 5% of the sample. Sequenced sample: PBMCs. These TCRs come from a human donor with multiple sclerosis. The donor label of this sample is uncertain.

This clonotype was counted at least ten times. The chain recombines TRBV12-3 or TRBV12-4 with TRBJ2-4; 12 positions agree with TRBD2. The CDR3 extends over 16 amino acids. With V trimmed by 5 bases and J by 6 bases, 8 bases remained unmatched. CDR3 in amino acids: CASSLRTSGARNIQYF. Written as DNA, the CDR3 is TGTGCCAGCAGTCTTCGGACTAGCGGGGCACGAAACATTCAGTACTTC.

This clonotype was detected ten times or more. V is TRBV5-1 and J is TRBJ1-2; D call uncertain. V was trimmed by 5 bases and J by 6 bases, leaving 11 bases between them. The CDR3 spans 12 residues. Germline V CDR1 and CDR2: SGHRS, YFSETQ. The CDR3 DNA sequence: TGCGCCAGCAGTCCGAGAGGACATGGCTACACCTTC. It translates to CASSPRGHGYTF.

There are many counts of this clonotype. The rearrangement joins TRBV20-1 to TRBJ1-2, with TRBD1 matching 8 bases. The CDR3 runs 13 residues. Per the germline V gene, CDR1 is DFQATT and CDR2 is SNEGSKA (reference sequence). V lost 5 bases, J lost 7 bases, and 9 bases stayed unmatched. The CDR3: CSAVFRTGRGYTF. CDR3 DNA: TGCAGTGCTGTCTTCCGGACAGGGCGTGGCTACACCTTC.

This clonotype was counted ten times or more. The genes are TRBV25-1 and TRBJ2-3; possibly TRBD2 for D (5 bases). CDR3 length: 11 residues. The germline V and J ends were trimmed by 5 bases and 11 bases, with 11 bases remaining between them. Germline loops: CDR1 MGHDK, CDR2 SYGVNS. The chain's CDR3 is CASSSSSGQYF. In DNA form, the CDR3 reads TGTGCCAGCAGTAGTTCCAGCGGGCAGTATTTT.

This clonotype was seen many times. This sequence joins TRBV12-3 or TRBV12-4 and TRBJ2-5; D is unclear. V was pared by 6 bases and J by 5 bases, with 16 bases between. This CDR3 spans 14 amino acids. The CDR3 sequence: CASSPVYGSETQYF. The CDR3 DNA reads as TGTGCCAGCAGCCCGGTATACGGTTCGGAGACCCAGTACTTC.

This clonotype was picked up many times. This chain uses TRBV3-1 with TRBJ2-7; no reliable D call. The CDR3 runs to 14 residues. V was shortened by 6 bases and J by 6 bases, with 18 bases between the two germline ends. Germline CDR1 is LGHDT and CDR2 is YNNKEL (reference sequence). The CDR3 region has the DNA TGTGCCAGCAGTCCTGACTCTCTAGAGGCCGAGCAGTACTTC. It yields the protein CASSPDSLEAEQYF.

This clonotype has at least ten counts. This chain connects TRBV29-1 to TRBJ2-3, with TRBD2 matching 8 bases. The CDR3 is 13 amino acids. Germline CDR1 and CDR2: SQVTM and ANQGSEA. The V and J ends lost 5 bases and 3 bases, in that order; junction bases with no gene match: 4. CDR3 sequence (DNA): TGCAGCGTTACTCCGGGGGGGACAGATACGCAGTATTTT. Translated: CSVTPGGTDTQYF.

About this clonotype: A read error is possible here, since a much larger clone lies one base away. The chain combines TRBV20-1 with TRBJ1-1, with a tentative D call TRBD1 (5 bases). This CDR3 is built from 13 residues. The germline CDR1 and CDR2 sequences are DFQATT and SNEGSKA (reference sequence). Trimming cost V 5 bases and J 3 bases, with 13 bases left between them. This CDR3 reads CSAGSRGYTEAFF. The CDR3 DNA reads TGCAGTGCTGGTTCACGGGGGTACACTGAAGCTTTCTTT.

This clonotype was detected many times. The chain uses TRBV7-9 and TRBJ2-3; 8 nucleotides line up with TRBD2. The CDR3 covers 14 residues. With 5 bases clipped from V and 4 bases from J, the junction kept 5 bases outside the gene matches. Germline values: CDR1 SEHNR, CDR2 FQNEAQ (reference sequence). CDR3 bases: TGTGCCAGCAGCCGTAGCGGGGTCGCAGATACGCAGTATTTT. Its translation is CASSRSGVADTQYF.

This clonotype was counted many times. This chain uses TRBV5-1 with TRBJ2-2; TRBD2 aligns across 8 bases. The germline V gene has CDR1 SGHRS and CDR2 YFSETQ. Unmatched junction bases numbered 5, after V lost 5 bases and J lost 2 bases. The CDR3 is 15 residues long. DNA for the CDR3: TGCGCCAGCAGTCCCCTAGCGGGTAACACCGGGGAGCTGTTTTTT. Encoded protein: CASSPLAGNTGELFF.

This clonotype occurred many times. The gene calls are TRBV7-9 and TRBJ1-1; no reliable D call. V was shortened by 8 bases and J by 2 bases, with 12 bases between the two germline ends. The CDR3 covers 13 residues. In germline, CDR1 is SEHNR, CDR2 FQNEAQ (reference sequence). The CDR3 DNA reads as TGTGCCAGCGAACCATTAAGAAACACTGAAGCTTTCTTT. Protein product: CASEPLRNTEAFF.

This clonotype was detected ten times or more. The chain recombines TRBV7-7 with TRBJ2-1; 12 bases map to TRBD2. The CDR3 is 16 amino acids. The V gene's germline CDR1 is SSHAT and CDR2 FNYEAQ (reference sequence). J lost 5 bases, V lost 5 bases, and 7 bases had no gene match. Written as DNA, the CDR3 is TGTGCCAGCAGCAAAGGCCTAGCGGGGGGGGACAATGAGCAGTTCTTC. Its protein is CASSKGLAGGDNEQFF.

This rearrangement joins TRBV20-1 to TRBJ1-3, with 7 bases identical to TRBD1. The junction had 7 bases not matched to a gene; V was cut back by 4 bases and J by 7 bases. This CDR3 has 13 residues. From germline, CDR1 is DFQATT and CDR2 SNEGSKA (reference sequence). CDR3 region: CSATGTVGNTIYF. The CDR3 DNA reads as TGCAGTGCTACCGGGACAGTGGGGAACACCATATATTTT.

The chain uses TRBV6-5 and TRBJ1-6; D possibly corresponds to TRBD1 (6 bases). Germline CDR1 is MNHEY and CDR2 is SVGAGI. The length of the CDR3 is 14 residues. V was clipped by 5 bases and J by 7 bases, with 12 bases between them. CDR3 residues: CASSAWTVNSPLHF. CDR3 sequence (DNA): TGTGCCAGCAGTGCCTGGACAGTAAATTCACCCCTCCACTTT.